This note documents a single T cell receptor beta chain sequence. Its matching antigen is unknown. The sample originates from a study of CXCR3-negative and CXCR3-positive naive CD8 T cells. General study results and limits: Memory cells showed distinct TRBV-TRBJ patterns, while the two naive subsets matched.

Libraries were UMI-labeled 5' RACE TRB cDNA. TCRdb reprocessed the 5' RACE reads and stores each CDR3 protein as one record, lacking DNA. The sample table sets out about 56,000 distinct CDR3 sequences. Sorting was done in triplicate for each CD8+ T cell subset (around 300,000 cells each). Germline V gene data show CDR1 as LGHNA and CDR2 as YSLEER. CDR3 size: 19 residues. This receptor was obtained from a human donor in good health. Some clones in this sample may be carry-over from other donors' samples. The material sequenced was memory CD8+ T cells from blood. This rearrangement joins TRBV4-3 to TRBJ2-2; TCRdb selects TRBD1, and the lack of DNA leaves this call unchecked. This CDR3 is CASSQDIGGTGGSGGELFF.